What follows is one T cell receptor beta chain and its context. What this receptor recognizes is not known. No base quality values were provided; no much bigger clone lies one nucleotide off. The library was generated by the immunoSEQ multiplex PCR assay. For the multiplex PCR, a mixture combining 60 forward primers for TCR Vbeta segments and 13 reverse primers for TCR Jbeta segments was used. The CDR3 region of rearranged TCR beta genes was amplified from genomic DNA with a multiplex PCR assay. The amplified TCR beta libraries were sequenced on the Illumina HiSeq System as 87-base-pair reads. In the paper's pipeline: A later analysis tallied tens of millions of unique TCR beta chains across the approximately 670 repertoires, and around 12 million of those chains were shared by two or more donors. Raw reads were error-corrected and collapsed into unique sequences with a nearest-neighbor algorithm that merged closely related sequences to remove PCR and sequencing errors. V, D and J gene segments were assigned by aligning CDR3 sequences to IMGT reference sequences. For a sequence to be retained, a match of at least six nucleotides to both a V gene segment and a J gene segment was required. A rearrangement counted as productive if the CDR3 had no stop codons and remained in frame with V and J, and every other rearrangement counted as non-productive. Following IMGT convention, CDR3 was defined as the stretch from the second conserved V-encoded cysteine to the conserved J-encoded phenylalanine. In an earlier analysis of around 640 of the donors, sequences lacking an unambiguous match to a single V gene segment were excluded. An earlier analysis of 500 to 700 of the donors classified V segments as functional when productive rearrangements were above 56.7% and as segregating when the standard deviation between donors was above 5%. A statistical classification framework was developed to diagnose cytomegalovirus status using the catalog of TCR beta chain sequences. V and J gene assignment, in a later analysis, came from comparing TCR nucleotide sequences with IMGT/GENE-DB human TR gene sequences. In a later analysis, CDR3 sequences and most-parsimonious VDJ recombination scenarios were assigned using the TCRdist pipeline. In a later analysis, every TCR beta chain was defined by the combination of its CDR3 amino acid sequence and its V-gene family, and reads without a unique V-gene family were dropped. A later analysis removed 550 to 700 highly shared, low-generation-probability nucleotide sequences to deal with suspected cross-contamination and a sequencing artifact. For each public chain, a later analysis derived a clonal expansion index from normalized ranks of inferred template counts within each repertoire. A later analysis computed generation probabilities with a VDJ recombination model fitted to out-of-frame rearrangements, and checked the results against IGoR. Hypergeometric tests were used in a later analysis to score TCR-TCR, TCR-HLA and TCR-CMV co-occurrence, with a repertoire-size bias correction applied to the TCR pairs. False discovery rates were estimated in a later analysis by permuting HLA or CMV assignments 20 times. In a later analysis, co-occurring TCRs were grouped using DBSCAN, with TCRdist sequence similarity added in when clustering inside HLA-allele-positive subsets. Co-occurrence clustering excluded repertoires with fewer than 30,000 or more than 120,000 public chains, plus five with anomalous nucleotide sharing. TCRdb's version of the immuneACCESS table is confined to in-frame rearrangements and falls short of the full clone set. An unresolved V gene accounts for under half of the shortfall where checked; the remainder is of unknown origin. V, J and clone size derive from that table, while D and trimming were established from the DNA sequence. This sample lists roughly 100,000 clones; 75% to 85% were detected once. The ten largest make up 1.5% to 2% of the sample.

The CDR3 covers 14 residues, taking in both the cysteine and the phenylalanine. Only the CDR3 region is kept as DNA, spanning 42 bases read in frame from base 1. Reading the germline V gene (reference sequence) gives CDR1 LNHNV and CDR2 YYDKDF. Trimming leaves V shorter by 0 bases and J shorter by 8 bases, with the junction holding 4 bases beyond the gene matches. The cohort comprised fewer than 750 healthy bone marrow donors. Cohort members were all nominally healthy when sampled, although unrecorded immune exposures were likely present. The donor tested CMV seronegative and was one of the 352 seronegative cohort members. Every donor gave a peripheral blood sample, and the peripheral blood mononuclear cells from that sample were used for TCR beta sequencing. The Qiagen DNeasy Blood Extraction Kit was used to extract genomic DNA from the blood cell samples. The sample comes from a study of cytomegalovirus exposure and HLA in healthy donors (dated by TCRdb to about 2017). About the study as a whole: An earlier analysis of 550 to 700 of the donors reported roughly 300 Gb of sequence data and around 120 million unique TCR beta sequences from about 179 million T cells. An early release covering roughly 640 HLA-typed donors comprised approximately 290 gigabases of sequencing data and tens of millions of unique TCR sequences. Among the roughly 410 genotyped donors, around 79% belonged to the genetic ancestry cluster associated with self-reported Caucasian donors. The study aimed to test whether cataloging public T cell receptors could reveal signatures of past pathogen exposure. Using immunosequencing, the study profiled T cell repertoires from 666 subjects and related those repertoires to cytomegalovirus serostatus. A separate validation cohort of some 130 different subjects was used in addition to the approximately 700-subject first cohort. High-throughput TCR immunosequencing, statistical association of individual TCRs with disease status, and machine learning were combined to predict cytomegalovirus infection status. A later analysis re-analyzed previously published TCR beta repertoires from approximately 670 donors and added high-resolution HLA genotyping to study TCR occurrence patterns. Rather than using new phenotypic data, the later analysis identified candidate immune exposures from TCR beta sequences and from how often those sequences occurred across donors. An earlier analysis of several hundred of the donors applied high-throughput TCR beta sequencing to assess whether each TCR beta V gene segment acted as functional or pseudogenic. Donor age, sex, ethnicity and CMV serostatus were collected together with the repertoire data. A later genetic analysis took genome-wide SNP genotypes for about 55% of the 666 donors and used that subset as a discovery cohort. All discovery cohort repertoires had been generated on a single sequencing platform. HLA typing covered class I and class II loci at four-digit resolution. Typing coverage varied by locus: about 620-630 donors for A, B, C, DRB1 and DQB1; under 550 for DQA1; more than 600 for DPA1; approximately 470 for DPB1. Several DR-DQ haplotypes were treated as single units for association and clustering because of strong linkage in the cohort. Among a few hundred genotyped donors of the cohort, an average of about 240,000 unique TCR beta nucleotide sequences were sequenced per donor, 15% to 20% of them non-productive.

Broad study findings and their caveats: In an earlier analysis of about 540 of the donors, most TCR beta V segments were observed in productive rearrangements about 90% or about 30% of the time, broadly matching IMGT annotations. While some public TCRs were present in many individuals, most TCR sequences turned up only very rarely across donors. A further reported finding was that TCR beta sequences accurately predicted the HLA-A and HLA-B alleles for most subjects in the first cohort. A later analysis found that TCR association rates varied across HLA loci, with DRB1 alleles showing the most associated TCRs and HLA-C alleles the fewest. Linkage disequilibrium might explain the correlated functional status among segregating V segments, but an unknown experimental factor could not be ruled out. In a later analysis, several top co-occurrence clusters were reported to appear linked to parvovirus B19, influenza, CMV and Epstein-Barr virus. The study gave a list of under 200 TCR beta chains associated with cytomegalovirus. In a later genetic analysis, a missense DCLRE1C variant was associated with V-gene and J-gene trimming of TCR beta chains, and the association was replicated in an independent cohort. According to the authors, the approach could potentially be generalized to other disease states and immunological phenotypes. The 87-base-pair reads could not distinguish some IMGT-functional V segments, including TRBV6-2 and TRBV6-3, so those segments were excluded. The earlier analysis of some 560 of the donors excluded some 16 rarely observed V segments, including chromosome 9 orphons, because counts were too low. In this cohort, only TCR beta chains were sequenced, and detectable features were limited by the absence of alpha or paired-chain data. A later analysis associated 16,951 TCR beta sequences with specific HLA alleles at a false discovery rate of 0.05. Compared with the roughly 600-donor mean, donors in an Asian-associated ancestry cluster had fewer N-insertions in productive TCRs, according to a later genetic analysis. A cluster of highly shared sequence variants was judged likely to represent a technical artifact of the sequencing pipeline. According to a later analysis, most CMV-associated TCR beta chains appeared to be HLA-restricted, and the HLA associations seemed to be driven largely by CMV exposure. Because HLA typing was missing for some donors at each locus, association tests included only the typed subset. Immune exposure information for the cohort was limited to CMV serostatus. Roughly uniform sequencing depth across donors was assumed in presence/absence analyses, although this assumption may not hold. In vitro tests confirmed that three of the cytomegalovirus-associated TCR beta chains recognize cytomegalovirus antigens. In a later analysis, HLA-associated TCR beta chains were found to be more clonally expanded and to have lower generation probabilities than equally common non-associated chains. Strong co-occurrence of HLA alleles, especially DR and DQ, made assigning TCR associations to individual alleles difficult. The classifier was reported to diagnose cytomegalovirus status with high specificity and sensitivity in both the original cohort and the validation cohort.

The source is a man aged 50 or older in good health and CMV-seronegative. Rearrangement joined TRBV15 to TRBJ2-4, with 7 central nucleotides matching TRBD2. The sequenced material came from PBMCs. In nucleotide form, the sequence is TGTGCCACCAGCAGAGAGGGGGGGGTCGACATTCAGTACTTC. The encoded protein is CATSREGGVDIQYF.